The source of this TCR beta chain is a study of T cells expressing NK-cell markers. The CDR3 is made up of 15 amino acids. Germline V gives CDR1 SGHDN, CDR2 FVKESK. Following a re-call of the 5' RACE reads, TCRdb has one entry per CDR3 protein and lacks DNA. This sample's clone table lists 550,000 to 600,000 distinct CDR3 sequences. The source material was blood T cells: a sorted CD56 or NKG2C T cell subset, CD4+ or CD8+ T cells, or bulk PBMC T cells (not recorded which). The sequence derives from a man aged 18 to 30 in good health. The V gene is TRBV14, the J gene TRBJ2-3; TCRdb outputs TRBD2, but without DNA this stays unchecked. The CDR3 sequence: CASNNIAGGPNTQYF.